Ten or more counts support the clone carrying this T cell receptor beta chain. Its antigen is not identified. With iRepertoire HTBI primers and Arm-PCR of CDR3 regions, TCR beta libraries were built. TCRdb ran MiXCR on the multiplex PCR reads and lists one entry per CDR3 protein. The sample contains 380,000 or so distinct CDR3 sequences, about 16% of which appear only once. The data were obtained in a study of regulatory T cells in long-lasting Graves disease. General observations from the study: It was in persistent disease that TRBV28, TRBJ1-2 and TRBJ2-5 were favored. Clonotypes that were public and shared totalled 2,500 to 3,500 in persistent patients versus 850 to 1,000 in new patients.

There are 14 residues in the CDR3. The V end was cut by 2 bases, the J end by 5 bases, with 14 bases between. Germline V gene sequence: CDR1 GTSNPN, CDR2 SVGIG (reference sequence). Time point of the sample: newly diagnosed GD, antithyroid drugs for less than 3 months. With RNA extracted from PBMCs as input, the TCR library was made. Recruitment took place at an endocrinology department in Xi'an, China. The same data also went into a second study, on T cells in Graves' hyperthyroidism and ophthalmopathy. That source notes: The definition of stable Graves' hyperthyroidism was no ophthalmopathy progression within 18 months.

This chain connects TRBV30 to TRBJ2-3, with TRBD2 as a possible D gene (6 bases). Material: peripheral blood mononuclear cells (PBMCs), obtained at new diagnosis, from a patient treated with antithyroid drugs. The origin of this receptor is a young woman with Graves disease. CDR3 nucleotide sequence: TGTGCCTGGAGTCGGGGGTTAGGGCGAGATACGCAGTATTTT. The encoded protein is CAWSRGLGRDTQYF.